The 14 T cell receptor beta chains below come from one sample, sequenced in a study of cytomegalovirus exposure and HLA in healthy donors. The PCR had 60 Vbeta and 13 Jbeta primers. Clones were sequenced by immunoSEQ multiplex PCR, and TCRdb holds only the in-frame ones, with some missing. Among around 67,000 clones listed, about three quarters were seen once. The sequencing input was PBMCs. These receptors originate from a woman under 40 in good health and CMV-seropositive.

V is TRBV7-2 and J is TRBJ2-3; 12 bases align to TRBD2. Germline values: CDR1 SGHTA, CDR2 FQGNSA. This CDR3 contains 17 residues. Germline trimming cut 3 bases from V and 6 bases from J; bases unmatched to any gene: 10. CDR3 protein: CASSLASSGRAVDTQYF. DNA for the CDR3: TGTGCCAGCAGCTTGGCCTCTAGCGGGAGGGCCGTGGATACGCAGTATTTT. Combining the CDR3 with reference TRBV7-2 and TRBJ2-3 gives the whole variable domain GAGVSQSPSNKVTEKGKDVELRCDPISGHTALYWYRQSLGQGLEFLIYFQGNSAPDKSGLPSDRFSAERTGGSVSTLTIQRTQQEDSAVYLCASSLASSGRAVDTQYFGPGTRLTVL.

The CDR3 bases are TGCAGCGTAGACATGGAGACCCAGTACTTC. Protein sequence: CSVDMETQYF. This rearrangement joins TRBV29-1 to TRBJ2-5; D is unclear. This CDR3 region has 10 residues. The germline V and J ends were trimmed by 6 bases and 5 bases, with 7 bases remaining between them. The germline V gene encodes CDR1 SQVTM and CDR2 ANQGSEA.

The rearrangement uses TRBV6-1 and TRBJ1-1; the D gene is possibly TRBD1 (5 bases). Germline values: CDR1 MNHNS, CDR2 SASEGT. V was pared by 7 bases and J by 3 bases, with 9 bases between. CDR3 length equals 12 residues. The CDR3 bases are TGTGCCAGCACCAGGGTAGACACTGAAGCTTTCTTT. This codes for CASTRVDTEAFF.

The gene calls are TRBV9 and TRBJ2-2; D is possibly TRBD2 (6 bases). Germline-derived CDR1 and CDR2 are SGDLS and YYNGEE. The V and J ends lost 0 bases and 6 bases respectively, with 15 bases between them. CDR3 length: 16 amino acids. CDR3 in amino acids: CASSVVGSDYSGELFF. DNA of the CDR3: TGTGCCAGCAGCGTAGTAGGATCGGACTATTCCGGGGAGCTGTTTTTT.

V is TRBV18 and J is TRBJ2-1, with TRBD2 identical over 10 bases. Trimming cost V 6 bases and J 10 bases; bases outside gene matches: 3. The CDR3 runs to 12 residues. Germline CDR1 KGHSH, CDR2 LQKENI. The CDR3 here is CASSLAGVEQFF. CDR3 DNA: TGTGCCAGCTCCCTAGCGGGGGTGGAGCAGTTCTTC.

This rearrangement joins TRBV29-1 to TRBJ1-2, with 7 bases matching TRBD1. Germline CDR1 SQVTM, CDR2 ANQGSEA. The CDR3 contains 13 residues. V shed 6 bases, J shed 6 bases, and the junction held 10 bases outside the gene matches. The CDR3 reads CSVTRDSVNGYTF. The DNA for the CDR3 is TGCAGCGTCACCCGGGACAGCGTCAATGGCTACACCTTC.

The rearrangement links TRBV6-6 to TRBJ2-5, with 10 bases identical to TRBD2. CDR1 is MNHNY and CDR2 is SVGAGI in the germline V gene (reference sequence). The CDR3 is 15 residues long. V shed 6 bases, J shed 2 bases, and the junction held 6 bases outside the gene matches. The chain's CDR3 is CASSPLAGAQETQYF. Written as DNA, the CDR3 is TGTGCCAGCAGCCCTCTAGCGGGAGCTCAAGAGACCCAGTACTTC.

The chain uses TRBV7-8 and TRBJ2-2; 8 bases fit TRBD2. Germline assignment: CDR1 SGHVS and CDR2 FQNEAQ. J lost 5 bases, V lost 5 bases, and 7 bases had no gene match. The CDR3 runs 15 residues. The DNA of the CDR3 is TGTGCCAGCAGCCCCCGGACTAGCCGAACCGGGGAGCTGTTTTTT. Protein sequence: CASSPRTSRTGELFF. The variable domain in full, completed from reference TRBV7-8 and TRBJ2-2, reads GAGVSQSPRYKVAKRGQDVALRCDPISGHVSLFWYQQALGQGPEFLTYFQNEAQLDKSGLPSDRFFAERPEGSVSTLKIQRTQQEDSAVYLCASSPRTSRTGELFFGEGSRLTVL.

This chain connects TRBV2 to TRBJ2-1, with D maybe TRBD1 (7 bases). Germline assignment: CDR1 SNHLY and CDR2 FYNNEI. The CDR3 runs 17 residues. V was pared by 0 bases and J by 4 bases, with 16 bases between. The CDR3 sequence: CASSEAPRGASYNEQFF. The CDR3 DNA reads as TGTGCCAGCAGTGAAGCCCCCAGGGGGGCCTCTTACAATGAGCAGTTCTTC.

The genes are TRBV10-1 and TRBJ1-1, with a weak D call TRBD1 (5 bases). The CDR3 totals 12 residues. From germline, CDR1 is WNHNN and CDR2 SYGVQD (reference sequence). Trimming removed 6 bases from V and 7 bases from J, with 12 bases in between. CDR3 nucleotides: TGCGCCAGCAGCGACTGGGGGGGTGAAGCTTTCTTT. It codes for CASSDWGGEAFF.

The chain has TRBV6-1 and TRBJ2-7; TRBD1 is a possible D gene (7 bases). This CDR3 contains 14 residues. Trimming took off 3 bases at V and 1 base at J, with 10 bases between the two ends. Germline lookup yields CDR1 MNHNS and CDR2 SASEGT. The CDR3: CASSDAGQSYEQYF. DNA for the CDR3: TGTGCCAGCAGTGATGCGGGACAGTCCTACGAGCAGTACTTC.

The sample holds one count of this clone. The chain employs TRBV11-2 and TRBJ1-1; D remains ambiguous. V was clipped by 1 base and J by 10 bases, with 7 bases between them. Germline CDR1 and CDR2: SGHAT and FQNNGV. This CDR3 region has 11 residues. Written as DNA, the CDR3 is TGTGCCAGCAGCTTAGGCGAGAGAGCTTTCTTT. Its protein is CASSLGERAFF. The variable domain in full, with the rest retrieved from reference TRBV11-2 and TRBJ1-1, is EAGVAQSPRYKIIEKRQSVAFWCNPISGHATLYWYQQILGQGPKLLIQFQNNGVVDDSQLPKDRFSAERLKGVDSTLKIQPAKLEDSAVYLCASSLGERAFFGQGTRLTVV.

CDR3 sequence (DNA): TGTGCCAGCAGCCCCCCCGGGAGGGCCGGCGAGCAGTACTTC. Its translation is CASSPPGRAGEQYF. The chain has TRBV11-2 and TRBJ2-7; TRBD2 agrees at 8 bases. The CDR3 has 14 amino acids. The junction had 9 bases not matched to a gene; V was cut back by 5 bases and J by 6 bases. Germline V lookup: CDR1 SGHAT, CDR2 FQNNGV.

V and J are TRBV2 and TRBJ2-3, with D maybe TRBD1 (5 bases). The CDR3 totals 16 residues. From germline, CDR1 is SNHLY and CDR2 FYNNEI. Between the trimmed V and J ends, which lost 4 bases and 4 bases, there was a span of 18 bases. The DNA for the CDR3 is TGTGCCAGCAGTGTAGACAGCCTCAGTGGGGCAGATACGCAGTATTTT. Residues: CASSVDSLSGADTQYF.